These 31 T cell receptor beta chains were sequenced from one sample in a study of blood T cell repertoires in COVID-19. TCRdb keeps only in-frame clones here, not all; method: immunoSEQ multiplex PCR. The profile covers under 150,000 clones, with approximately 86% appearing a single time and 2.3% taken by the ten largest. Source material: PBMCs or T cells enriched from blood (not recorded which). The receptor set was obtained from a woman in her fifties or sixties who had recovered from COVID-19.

The CDR3 here is CASSQGAGPNTGELFF. In DNA, the CDR3 is TGTGCCAGCAGCCAAGGAGCGGGCCCGAACACCGGGGAGCTGTTTTTT. V and J are TRBV3-1 (or the pseudogene TRBV3-2) and TRBJ2-2, with D tentatively TRBD2 (6 bases). This CDR3 has 16 residues. The ends were cut back, 1 base at V and 0 bases at J, with 9 bases in the middle. Germline V gene sequence: CDR1 LGHDT, CDR2 YNNKEL (reference sequence).

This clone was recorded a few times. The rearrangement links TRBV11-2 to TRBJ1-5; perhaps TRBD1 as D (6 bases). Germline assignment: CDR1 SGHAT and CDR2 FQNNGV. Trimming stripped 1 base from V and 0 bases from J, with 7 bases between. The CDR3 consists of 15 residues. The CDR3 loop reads CASSLGGGSNQPQHF. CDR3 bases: TGTGCCAGCAGCTTAGGAGGGGGTAGCAATCAGCCCCAGCATTTT.

CDR3 amino acids: CASSNDRAFYGYTF. The CDR3 nucleotides are TGTGCCAGTAGCAATGACAGGGCGTTCTATGGCTACACCTTC. The chain couples TRBV19 to TRBJ1-2, with 7 bases that match TRBD1. The CDR3 is 14 amino acids. Trimming removed 6 bases from V and 4 bases from J; junction bases left unmatched: 8. Per the germline V gene, CDR1 is LNHDA and CDR2 is SQIVND (reference sequence).

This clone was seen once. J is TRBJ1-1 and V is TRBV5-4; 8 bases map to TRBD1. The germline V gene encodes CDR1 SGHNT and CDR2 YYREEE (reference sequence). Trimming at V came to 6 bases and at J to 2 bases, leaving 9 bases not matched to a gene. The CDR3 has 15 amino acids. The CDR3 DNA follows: TGTGCCAGCACCTACACAGGGGGGCTTAACACTGAAGCTTTCTTT. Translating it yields CASTYTGGLNTEAFF.

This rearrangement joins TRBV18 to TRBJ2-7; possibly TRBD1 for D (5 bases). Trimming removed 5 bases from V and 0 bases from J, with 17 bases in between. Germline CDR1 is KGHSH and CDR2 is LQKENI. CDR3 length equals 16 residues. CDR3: CASSTSNRISSYEQYF. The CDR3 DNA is TGTGCCAGCTCAACGTCGAACAGGATTAGCTCCTACGAGCAGTACTTC.

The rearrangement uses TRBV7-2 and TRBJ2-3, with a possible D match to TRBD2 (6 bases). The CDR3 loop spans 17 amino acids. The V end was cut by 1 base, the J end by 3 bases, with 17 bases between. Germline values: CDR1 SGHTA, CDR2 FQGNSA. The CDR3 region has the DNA TGTGCCAGCAGCTTAGGGTGGGGGAGGCTTGGAACAGATACGCAGTATTTT. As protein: CASSLGWGRLGTDTQYF.

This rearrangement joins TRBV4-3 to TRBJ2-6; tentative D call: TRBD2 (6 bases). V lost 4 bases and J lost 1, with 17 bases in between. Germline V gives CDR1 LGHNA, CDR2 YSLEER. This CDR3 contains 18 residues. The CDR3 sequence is CASSPRARDFSGANVLTF. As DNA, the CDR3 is TGCGCCAGCAGCCCAAGGGCCAGGGACTTTTCTGGGGCCAACGTCCTGACTTTC.

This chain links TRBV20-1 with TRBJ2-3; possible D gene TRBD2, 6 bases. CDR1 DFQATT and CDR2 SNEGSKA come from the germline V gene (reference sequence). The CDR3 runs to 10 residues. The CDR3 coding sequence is TGCAGCGCCGGGACTCCTCACCAGTATTTT. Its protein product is CSAGTPHQYF.

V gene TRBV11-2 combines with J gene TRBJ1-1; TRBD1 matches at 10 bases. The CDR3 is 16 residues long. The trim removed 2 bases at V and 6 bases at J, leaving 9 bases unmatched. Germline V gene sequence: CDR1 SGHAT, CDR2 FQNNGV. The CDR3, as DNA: TGTGCCAGCAGCTTACCCGGGGACAGGGGATGGCCTGAAGCTTTCTTT. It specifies CASSLPGDRGWPEAFF.

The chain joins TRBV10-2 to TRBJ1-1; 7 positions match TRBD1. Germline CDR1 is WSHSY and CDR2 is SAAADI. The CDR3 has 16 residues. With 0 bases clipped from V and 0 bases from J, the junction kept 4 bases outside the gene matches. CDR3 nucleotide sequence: TGCGCCAGCAGTGAGTCTTTTGGGACAGTGAACACTGAAGCTTTCTTT. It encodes CASSESFGTVNTEAFF.

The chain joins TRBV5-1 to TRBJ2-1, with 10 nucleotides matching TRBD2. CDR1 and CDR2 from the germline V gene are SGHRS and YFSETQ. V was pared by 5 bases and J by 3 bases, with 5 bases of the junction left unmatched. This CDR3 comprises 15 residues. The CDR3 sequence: CASSLRTSGYNEQFF. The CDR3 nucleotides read TGCGCCAGCAGTCTTCGGACTAGCGGCTACAATGAGCAGTTCTTC.

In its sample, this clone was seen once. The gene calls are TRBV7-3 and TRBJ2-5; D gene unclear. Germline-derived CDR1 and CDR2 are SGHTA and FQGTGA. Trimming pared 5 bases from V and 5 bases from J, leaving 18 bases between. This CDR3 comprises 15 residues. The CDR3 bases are TGTGCCAGCAGCCCCGGCGGCTCCTATAGGGAGACCCAGTACTTC. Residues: CASSPGGSYRETQYF.

The CDR3 DNA sequence: TGTGCCAGCAGCGTGGATCCAGGGGGCGCGCCCGGGGAGCTGTTTTTT. Its protein product is CASSVDPGGAPGELFF. This sequence joins TRBV5-4 and TRBJ2-2; the match to TRBD1 covers 8 bases. CDR3 length: 16 amino acids. The V segment lost 4 bases and the J segment 6 bases; nucleotides outside the gene matches: 11. Germline V gene lookup returns CDR1 SGHNT and CDR2 YYREEE (reference sequence). The full variable domain, its missing parts supplied by reference TRBV5-4 and TRBJ2-2, is ETGVTQSPTHLIKTRGQQVTLRCSSQSGHNTVSWYQQALGQGPQFIFQYYREEENGRGNFPPRFSGLQFPNYSSELNVNALELDDSALYLCASSVDPGGAPGELFFGEGSRLTVL.

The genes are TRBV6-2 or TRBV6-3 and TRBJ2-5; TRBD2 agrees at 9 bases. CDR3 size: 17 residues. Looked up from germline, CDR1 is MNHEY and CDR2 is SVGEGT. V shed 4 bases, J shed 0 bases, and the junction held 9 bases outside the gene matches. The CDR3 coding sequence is TGTGCCAGCAGTTCGCCTATAGCGGGGGAATACCAAGAGACCCAGTACTTC. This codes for CASSSPIAGEYQETQYF.

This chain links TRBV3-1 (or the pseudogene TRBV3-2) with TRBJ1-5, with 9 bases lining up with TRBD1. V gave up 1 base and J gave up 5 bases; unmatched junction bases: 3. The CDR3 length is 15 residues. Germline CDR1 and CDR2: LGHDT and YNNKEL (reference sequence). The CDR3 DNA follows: TGTGCCAGCAGCCAAGGCGGACAGGGGTATCAGCCCCAGCATTTT. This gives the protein CASSQGGQGYQPQHF.

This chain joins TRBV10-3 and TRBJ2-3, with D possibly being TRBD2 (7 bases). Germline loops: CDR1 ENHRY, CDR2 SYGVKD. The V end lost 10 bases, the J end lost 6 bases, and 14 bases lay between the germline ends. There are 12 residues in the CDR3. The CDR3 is CATGAGADTQYF. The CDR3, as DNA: TGTGCCACCGGTGCGGGGGCGGATACGCAGTATTTT.

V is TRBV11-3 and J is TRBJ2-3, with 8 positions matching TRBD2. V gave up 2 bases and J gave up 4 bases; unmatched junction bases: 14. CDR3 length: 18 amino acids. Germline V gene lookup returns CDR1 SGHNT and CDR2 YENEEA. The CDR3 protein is CASSLSPLVGGAPDTQYF. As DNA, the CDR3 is TGTGCCAGCAGCTTAAGCCCCCTAGTCGGGGGGGCCCCAGATACGCAGTATTTT.

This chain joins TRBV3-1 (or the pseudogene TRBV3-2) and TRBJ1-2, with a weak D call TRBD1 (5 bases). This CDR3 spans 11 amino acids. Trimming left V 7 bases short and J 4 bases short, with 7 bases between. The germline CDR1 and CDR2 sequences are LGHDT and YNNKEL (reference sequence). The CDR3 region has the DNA TGTGCCAGCACCACAGGCTATGGCTACACCTTC. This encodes CASTTGYGYTF.

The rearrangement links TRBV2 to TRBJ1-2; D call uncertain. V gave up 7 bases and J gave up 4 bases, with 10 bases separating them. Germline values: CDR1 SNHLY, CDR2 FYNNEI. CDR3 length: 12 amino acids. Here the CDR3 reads CASTSQAYGYTF. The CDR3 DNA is TGTGCCAGCACATCCCAGGCCTATGGCTACACCTTC.

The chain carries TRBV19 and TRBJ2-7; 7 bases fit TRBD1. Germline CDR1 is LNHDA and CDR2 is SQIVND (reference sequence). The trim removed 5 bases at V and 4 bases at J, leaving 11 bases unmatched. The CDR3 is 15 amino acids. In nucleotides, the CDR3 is TGTGCCAGTAGTCCTCGACAGGGTCCCGTTTACGAGCAGTACTTC. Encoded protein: CASSPRQGPVYEQYF.

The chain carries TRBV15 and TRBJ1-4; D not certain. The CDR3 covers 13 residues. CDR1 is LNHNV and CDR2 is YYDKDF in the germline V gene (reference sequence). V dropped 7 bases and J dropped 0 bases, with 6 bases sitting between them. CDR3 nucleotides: TGTGCCACCAAAGCTGCAACTAATGAAAAACTGTTTTTT. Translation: CATKAATNEKLFF.

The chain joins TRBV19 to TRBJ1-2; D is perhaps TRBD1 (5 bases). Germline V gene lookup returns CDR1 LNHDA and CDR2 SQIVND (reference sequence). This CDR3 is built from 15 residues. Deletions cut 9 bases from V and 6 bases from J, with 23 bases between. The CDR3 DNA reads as TGTGCCAGCCATAGCGGCCAGGGCGAATTCAATGGCTACACCTTC. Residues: CASHSGQGEFNGYTF.

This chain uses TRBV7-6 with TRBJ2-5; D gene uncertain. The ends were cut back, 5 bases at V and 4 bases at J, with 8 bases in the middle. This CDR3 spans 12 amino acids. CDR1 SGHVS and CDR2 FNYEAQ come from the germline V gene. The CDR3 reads CASSGARETQYF. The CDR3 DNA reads TGTGCCAGCAGCGGAGCGCGAGAGACCCAGTACTTC.

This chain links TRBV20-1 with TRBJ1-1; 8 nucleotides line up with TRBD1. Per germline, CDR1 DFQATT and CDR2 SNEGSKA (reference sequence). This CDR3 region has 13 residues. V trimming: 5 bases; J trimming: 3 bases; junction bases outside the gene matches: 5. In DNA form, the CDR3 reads TGCAGTGCTGGTGGACAGGGAGACACTGAAGCTTTCTTT. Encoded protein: CSAGGQGDTEAFF.

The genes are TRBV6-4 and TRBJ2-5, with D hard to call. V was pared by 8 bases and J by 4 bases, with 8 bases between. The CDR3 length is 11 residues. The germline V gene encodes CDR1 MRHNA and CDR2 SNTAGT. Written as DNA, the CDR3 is TGTGCCAGCGTAAGGAGAGAGACCCAGTACTTC. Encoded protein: CASVRRETQYF.

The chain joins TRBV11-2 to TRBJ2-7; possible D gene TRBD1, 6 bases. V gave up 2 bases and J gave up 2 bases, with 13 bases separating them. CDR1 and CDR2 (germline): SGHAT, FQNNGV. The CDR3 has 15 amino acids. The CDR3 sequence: CASSLLQGKAYEQYF. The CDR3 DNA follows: TGTGCCAGCAGCTTACTACAGGGAAAGGCCTACGAGCAGTACTTC.

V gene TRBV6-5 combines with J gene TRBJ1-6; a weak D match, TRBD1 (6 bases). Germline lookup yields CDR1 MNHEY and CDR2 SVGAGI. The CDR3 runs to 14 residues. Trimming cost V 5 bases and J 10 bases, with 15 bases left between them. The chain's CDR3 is CASSLGGGQSPLHF. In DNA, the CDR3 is TGTGCCAGCAGTCTCGGTGGGGGCCAGTCACCCCTCCACTTT.

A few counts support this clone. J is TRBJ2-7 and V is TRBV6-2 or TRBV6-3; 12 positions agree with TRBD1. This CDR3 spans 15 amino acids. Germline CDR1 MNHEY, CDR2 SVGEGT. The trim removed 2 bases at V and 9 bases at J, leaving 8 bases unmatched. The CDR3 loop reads CASSYGGTGGVAQYF. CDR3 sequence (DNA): TGTGCCAGCAGTTACGGGGGGACAGGGGGCGTCGCGCAGTACTTC.

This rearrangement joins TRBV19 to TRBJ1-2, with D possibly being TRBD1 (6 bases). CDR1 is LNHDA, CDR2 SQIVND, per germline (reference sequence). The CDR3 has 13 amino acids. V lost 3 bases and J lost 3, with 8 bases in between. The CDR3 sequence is CASSMDSHYGYTF. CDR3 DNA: TGTGCCAGTAGTATGGACAGCCACTATGGCTACACCTTC.

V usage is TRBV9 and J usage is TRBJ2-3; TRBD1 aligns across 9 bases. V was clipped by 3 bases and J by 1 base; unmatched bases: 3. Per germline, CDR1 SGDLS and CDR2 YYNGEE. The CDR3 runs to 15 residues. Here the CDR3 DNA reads TGTGCCAGCAGCGCGGGACAGGGTCGCACAGATACGCAGTATTTT. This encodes CASSAGQGRTDTQYF.

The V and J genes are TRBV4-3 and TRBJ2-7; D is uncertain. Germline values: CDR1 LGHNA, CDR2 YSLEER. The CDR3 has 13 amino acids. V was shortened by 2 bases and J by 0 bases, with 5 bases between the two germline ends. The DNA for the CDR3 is TGCGCCAGCAGCCAATCTAGCTCCTACGAGCAGTACTTC. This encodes CASSQSSSYEQYF.